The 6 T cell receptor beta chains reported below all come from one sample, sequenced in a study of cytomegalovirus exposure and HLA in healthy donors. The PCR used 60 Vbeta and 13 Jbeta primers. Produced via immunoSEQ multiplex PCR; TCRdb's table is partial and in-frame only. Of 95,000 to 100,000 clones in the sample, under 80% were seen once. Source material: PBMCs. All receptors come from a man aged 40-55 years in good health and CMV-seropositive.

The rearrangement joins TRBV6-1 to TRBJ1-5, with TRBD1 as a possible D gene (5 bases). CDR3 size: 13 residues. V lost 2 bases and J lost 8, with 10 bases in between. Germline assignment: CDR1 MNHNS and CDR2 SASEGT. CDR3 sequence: CASSESGWEPQHF. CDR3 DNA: TGTGCCAGCAGTGAATCAGGGTGGGAGCCCCAGCATTTT.

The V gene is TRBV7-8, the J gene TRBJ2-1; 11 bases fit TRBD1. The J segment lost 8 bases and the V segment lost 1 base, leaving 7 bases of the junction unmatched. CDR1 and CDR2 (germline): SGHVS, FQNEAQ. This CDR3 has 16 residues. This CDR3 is CASSLVEGQGVYEQFF. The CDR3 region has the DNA TGTGCCAGCAGCTTAGTGGAGGGACAGGGGGTCTATGAGCAGTTCTTC.

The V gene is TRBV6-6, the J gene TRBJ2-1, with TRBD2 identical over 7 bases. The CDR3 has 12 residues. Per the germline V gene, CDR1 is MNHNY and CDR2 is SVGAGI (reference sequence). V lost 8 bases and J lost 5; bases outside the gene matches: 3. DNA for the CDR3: TGTGCCAGCTCTAGCGGAGACAATGAGCAGTTCTTC. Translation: CASSSGDNEQFF.

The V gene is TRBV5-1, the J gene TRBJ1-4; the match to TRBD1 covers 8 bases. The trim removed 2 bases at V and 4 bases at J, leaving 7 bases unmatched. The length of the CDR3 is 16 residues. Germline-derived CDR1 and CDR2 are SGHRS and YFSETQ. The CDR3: CASSFNQGAGNEKLFF. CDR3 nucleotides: TGCGCCAGCAGCTTTAATCAGGGGGCTGGTAATGAAAAACTGTTTTTT. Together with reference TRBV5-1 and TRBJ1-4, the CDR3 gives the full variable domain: KAGVTQTPRYLIKTRGQQVTLSCSPISGHRSVSWYQQTPGQGLQFLFEYFSETQRNKGNFPGRFSGRQFSNSRSEMNVSTLELGDSALYLCASSFNQGAGNEKLFFGSGTQLSVL.

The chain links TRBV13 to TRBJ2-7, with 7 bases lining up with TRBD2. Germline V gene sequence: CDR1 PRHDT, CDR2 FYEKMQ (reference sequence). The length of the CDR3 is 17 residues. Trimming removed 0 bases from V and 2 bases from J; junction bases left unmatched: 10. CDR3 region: CASSLGPRLAGAYEQYF. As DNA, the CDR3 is TGTGCCAGCAGCTTAGGCCCGAGGTTAGCGGGTGCCTACGAGCAGTACTTC.

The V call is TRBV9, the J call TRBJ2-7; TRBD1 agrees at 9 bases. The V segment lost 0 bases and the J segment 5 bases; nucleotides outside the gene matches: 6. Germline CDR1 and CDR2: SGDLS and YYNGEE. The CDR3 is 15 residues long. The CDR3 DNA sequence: TGTGCCAGCAGCGTAGGGGGACAGGGAAGCAACGAGCAGTACTTC. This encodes CASSVGGQGSNEQYF.